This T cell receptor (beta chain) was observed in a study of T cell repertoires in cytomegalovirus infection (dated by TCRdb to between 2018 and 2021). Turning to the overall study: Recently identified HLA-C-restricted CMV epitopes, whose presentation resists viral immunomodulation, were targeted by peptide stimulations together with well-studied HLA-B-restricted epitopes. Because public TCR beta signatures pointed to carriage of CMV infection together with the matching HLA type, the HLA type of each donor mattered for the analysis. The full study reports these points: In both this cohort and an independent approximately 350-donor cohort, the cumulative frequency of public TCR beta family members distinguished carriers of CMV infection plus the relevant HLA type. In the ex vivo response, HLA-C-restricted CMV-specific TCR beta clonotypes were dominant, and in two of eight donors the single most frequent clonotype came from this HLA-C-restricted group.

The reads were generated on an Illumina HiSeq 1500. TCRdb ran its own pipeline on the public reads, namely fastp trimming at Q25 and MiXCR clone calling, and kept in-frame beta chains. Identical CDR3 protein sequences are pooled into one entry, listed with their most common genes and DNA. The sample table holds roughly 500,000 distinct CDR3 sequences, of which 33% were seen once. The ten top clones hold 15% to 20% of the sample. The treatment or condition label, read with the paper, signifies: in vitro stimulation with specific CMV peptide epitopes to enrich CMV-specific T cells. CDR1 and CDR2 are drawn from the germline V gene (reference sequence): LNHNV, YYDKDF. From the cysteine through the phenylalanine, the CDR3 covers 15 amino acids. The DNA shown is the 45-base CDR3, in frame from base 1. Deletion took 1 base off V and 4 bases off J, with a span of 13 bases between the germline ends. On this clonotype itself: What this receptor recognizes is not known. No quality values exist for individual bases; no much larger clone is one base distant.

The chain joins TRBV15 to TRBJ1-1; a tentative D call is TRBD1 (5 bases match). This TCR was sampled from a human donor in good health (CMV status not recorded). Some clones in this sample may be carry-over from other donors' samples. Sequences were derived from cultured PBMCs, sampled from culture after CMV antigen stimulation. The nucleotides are TGTGCCACCAGCAGAGGCCAGGGCCGGGGCACTGAAGCTTTCTTT. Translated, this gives CATSRGQGRGTEAFF.